This T cell receptor (beta chain) came from a study of response to subunit inactivated influenza vaccine. TCRdb re-analysed the RT-PCR reads in MiXCR, keeping a single row per CDR3 protein. This table holds about 830,000 distinct CDR3 sequences, around 18% found once. A remark on this clonotype: Antigen unknown.

Study conclusions and caveats: With each seasonal influenza vaccination, the authors suggested, few new T cells are recruited.

The sequence was collected from a man aged 50-60 years who received an inactivated influenza vaccine. Sample: PBMCs from blood, taken roughly 5 days after vaccination.

CDR3 coding DNA: TGCGCCAGCAGCCGGACAGGGGTTAAGGATCTGCCCCAGCATTTT. It translates to CASSRTGVKDLPQHF. V is TRBV5-1 and J is TRBJ1-5, with TRBD1 matching 9 bases. Losses at the gene ends were 4 bases for V and 9 bases for J; bases not matched to a gene: 11. Germline CDR1 is SGHRS and CDR2 is YFSETQ. The length of the CDR3 is 15 residues. The entire variable domain, with the rest obtained from reference TRBV5-1 and TRBJ1-5, is as follows: KAGVTQTPRYLIKTRGQQVTLSCSPISGHRSVSWYQQTPGQGLQFLFEYFSETQRNKGNFPGRFSGRQFSNSRSEMNVSTLELGDSALYLCASSRTGVKDLPQHFGDGTRLSIL.